Included here is one TCR beta chain sequence, with context. Here immunoSEQ multiplex PCR was the method, and the copy in TCRdb shows in-frame clones only, minus some. The data contain about 44,000 clones, around 87% of them singletons. Germline V gives CDR1 SGHRS, CDR2 YFSETQ. The CDR3 totals 17 residues. After removal of 4 bases from V and 7 bases from J, the junction contained 15 bases not matched to a gene. The data derive from a study of control samples from healthy donors and cancer patients. The chain combines TRBV5-1 with TRBJ2-5, with 11 bases that match TRBD2. The receptor was isolated from a woman aged 60-75 years with lung cancer. Sequenced: PBMCs. The CDR3 coding sequence is TGCGCCAGCAGCCTCTCGTGGATAGCGGGAGGGCGGGGGACCCAGTACTTC. Its translation: CASSLSWIAGGRGTQYF.